This T cell receptor beta chain was obtained from a study of cytomegalovirus exposure and HLA in healthy donors. CDR1 and CDR2 from the germline V gene are LGHNA and YSLEER. Germline trimming cut 4 bases from V and 0 bases from J; bases unmatched to any gene: 8. The CDR3 is made up of 16 amino acids. PCR primers comprised 60 Vbeta and 13 Jbeta primers. Profiled with immunoSEQ multiplex PCR; TCRdb holds only in-frame clones, not every one. Of around 110,000 clones in the sample, about 59% were seen once. This TCR derives from a woman aged 40 to 50 in good health and CMV-seropositive. The chain employs TRBV4-3 and TRBJ1-1; 7 positions match TRBD1. The sample was PBMCs. CDR3 DNA sequence: TGCGCCAGCAGCCCCGAATCGGGACAGATGAACACTGAAGCTTTCTTT. It specifies CASSPESGQMNTEAFF.